Sequencing of this TCR beta chain was carried out in a study of T-cell reconstitution after alpha-beta-depleted transplantation in children. V was shortened by 4 bases and J by 2 bases, with 18 bases between the two germline ends. The CDR3 totals 16 residues. Germline lookup yields CDR1 LGHDT and CDR2 YNNKEL (reference sequence). Unique molecular identifiers featured in how the TCRbeta library was prepared. A single record per CDR3 protein comes from TCRdb applying MiXCR to the PCR reads. The table shows over 150,000 distinct CDR3 sequences, with approximately 6.6% occurring only once. The table lists this clonotype with a few counts.

The receptor was derived from a human donor who donated a stem cell graft to a child with Wiskott-Aldrich syndrome. Source: PBMCs from the stem cell graft donor, taken from the stem cell graft. The chain uses TRBV3-1 and TRBJ2-7; perhaps TRBD2 as D (5 bases). The CDR3 DNA reads TGTGCCAGCAGCCCCCGCCTCTTAGCGCAAGCCTACGAGCAGTACTTC. Translated: CASSPRLLAQAYEQYF.